This is a list of T cell receptor beta chains from one sample in a study of blood T cell repertoires in COVID-19. Sequenced by immunoSEQ multiplex PCR; TCRdb stores in-frame clones only, minus some. The profile covers some 57,000 clones, with more than 85% appearing a single time and around 6% taken by the ten largest. The specimen sequenced was peripheral blood. Receptors originate from a man in his forties or fifties with active COVID-19. Each CDR3 is given with its conserved first and last residue. The order of the fields is D gene, J gene, clone size, CDR3 length, V gene, CDR3 DNA, CDR3 protein. D genes are given only for firm matches. Size values are once, few and many counts, or a class for expanded clones, and some rows have none.

. TRBJ1-2 . 13 TRBV10-3 TGTGCCATCAGCCGGGAGTCCAACTATGGCTACACCTTC CAISRESNYGYTF
TRBD2 TRBJ2-2 . 14 TRBV30 TGTGCCGCTAGCGGGAGGGCCTTATCGGGGGAGCTGTTTTTT CAASGRALSGELFF
TRBD1 TRBJ2-3 . 15 TRBV6-2/TRBV6-3 TGTGCCAGCAGTGACAGGGGGCGTAGCACAGATACGCAGTATTTT CASSDRGRSTDTQYF
TRBD1 TRBJ2-3 . 15 TRBV2 TGTGCCAGCAGTCGACAGGGGACGGGAACAGATACGCAGTATTTT CASSRQGTGTDTQYF
TRBD2 TRBJ2-3 . 14 TRBV5-1 TGCGCCAGCTCAAAACTAGCGGACGTAGATACGCAGTATTTT CASSKLADVDTQYF
TRBD2 TRBJ2-7 . 14 TRBV2 TGTGCCAGCAGCTCTAGCGGGTTTCCCTACGAGCAGTACTTC CASSSSGFPYEQYF
TRBD1 TRBJ2-7 . 17 TRBV28 TGTGCCAGCAGCTCCGGGACAGGTTTGGTTCTCCGGGACGAGCAGTACTTC CASSSGTGLVLRDEQYF
. TRBJ1-1 . 14 TRBV5-1 TGCGCCAGCAGCTTGGCGCGGGGGGTTACTGAAGCTTTCTTT CASSLARGVTEAFF
. TRBJ2-1 . 15 TRBV19 TGTGCCAGTAGGCTAGATACGAGCTCCTACAATGAGCAGTTCTTC CASRLDTSSYNEQFF
TRBD2 TRBJ2-1 . 16 TRBV5-6 TGTGCCAGCAGCATCGGACTAGCGGGGTGGTACAATGAGCAGTTCTTC CASSIGLAGWYNEQFF
TRBD1 TRBJ2-5 . 16 TRBV14 TGTGCCAGCAGCCAAGATCGTGGGACAGGGTTCGAGACCCAGTACTTC CASSQDRGTGFETQYF
. TRBJ2-3 once 14 TRBV15 TGTGCCACCAGCAGAAACCTAGAATCAGATACGCAGTATTTT CATSRNLESDTQYF
. TRBJ1-1 once 15 TRBV18 TGTGCCAGCTCAGGGACTCTAGGAAGGAACACTGAAGCTTTCTTT CASSGTLGRNTEAFF
TRBD1 TRBJ2-7 . 14 TRBV10-3 TGTGCCAGCTGGGAAGGGGGCCGTGTCAACGAGCAGTACTTC CASWEGGRVNEQYF
TRBD1 TRBJ2-1 . 16 TRBV5-1 TGCGCCAGCAGGAGTACCGGGACAGGGCTGTCAAATGAGCAGTTCTTC CASRSTGTGLSNEQFF
. TRBJ2-1 . 18 TRBV10-3 TGTGCCATCAGTGAGTTATTGGGGAAGGGGCTGTTCTACAATGAGCAGTTCTTC CAISELLGKGLFYNEQFF
. TRBJ1-4 . 14 TRBV28 TGTGCCAGCACTCGGGGAGGGGCTGGGGAAAAACTGTTTTTT CASTRGGAGEKLFF
. TRBJ1-4 . 13 TRBV12-5 TGTGCTAGTGGTTTACGGCCTAGTGAAAAACTGTTTTTT CASGLRPSEKLFF
TRBD2 TRBJ2-1 . 15 TRBV10-3 TGTGCCATCAGTGAGGGGACTAGCGGATACAATGAGCAGTTCTTC CAISEGTSGYNEQFF
. TRBJ2-1 . 18 TRBV4-2 TGTGCCAGCAGCCACGAAAAGGGGGCCGGGACTCCCCACAATGAGCAGTTCTTC CASSHEKGAGTPHNEQFF
. TRBJ1-1 . 14 TRBV6-2/TRBV6-3 TGTGCCAGCAGTTCCGACAGGTTGAACACTGAAGCTTTCTTT CASSSDRLNTEAFF
TRBD1 TRBJ1-2 once 12 TRBV5-1 TGCGCCAGCTCCGGGACAGATTATGGCTACACCTTC CASSGTDYGYTF
TRBD1 TRBJ2-1 . 15 TRBV4-1 TGCGCCAGCAGCCAAGGACAGGGTTCCTACAATGAGCAGTTCTTC CASSQGQGSYNEQFF
. TRBJ2-7 . 15 TRBV5-1 TGCGCCAGCAGCACCGGGACTCAGAGCTCCTACGAGCAGTACTTC CASSTGTQSSYEQYF
. TRBJ2-1 . 11 TRBV7-9 TGTGCCAGCAGCCCGGAGACTAAGCAGTTCTTC CASSPETKQFF
TRBD1 TRBJ2-1 . 15 TRBV5-1 TGCGCCAGCAGCACTCCAGGGGGCTTAGACAATGAGCAGTTCTTC CASSTPGGLDNEQFF
. TRBJ1-2 . 15 TRBV19 TGTGCCAGTAGTAAACAGGCTACTACTGGGAATGGCTACACCTTC CASSKQATTGNGYTF
. TRBJ1-2 . 12 TRBV19 TGTGCCAGTAGTATAGGGGAGTATGGCTACACCTTC CASSIGEYGYTF
TRBD1 TRBJ2-6 . 20 TRBV4-3 TGCGCCAGCAGCCAAGCTCATGGGGACAGGGGGCTGACTGGGGCCAACGTCCTGACTTTC CASSQAHGDRGLTGANVLTF
. TRBJ1-6 . 15 TRBV19 TGTGCCAGTCTCCAAAGCGGGACTGGCGGTTCACCCCTCCACTTT CASLQSGTGGSPLHF
. TRBJ2-1 . 14 TRBV19 TGTGCCAGTAATGACGGGGGTGGCCTGAATGAGCAGTTCTTC CASNDGGGLNEQFF
. TRBJ1-5 few 14 TRBV7-9 TGTGCCAGCAGCTTAGCGACAGGCAATCAGCCCCAGCATTTT CASSLATGNQPQHF
TRBD2 TRBJ2-5 . 12 TRBV6-5 TGTGCCAGCACCCCGGGCGGGGGAACCCAGTACTTC CASTPGGGTQYF
TRBD1 TRBJ2-3 . 17 TRBV7-8 TGTGCCAGCAGCTTATTTACAGGGGGCTCTAGCACAGATACGCAGTATTTT CASSLFTGGSSTDTQYF
. TRBJ1-3 . 18 TRBV3-1/TRBV3-2 TGTGCCAGCAGCCTACCCGTCGGGGGGGGCATCTCTGGAAACACCATATATTTT CASSLPVGGGISGNTIYF
. TRBJ2-2 . 13 TRBV27 TGTGCCAGCAGTGGCCCCTTCCCCGGGGAGCTGTTTTTT CASSGPFPGELFF
. TRBJ2-7 . 15 TRBV5-1 TGCGCCAGCAGCCCCGGGACACCCGGACCCTACGAGCAGTACTTC CASSPGTPGPYEQYF
TRBD1 TRBJ2-3 . 14 TRBV3-1/TRBV3-2 TGTGCCAGCACGAGGACAGGACAACAGGATACGCAGTATTTT CASTRTGQQDTQYF
. TRBJ2-2 . 11 TRBV11-3 TGTGCCAGCAGGGCAAACGGGGAGCTGTTTTTT CASRANGELFF
TRBD2 TRBJ2-5 . 18 TRBV6-2/TRBV6-3 TGTGCCAGCAGTTACGACTTACTACGGGGGGGCCGGGAAGAGACCCAGTACTTC CASSYDLLRGGREETQYF
TRBD2 TRBJ2-1 . 13 TRBV29-1 TGCGTAAGCAGGGGTAGCGGGAGAAATGAGCAGTTCTTC CVSRGSGRNEQFF
TRBD1 TRBJ1-4 few 14 TRBV6-6 TGTGCCAGCAGTACAACAGGGGGCCGGGAAAAACTGTTTTTT CASSTTGGREKLFF
. TRBJ2-7 once 13 TRBV5-1 TGCGCCACCGCCAGGGAGGGGGCCTACGAGCAGTACTTC CATAREGAYEQYF
TRBD1 TRBJ1-2 . 13 TRBV27 TGTGCCAGCAGGGGACAGGGGGCGAGTGGCTACACCTTC CASRGQGASGYTF
TRBD2 TRBJ2-1 . 18 TRBV5-4 TGTGCCAGCAGCCTCCCCCCCCTAGAGCGGGGGTCCTACAATGAGCAGTTCTTC CASSLPPLERGSYNEQFF
TRBD2 TRBJ2-1 . 14 TRBV27 TGTGCCAGACCTCGGACTAGCGGGTACAATGAGCAGTTCTTC CARPRTSGYNEQFF
. TRBJ1-4 . 15 TRBV9 TGTGCCAGCAGCGTAGCAGCGTCATCAGGGGAAAAACTGTTTTTT CASSVAASSGEKLFF
. TRBJ1-5 . 15 TRBV6-2/TRBV6-3 TGTGCCAGCAGCCCACGGGGTGTGAGCAATCAGCCCCAGCATTTT CASSPRGVSNQPQHF
. TRBJ1-6 . 17 TRBV7-2 TGTGCCAGCAGCTACTCCCCTTTTGGGGGGGGTAATTCACCCCTCCACTTT CASSYSPFGGGNSPLHF
. TRBJ1-2 . 15 TRBV4-2 TGTGCCAGCAGCCAAGGGGGCAATCTTAACTATGGCTACACCTTC CASSQGGNLNYGYTF